The following is a T cell receptor (beta chain) sequence with its context. PCR used 60 Vbeta primers and 13 Jbeta primers. Profiling relied on immunoSEQ multiplex PCR, and the TCRdb table lists in-frame clones only, not all of them. The sample has about 76,000 clones; 78% are singletons. V lost 0 bases, J lost 1 base, and 15 bases lay in between. This CDR3 has 17 residues. The V gene's germline CDR1 is ENHRY and CDR2 SYGVKD. The data were taken from a study of cytomegalovirus exposure and HLA in healthy donors. This TCR came from a male donor in good health and CMV-seropositive. The chain is built from TRBV10-3 and TRBJ1-1; D remains unclear. The sequencing sample was made of PBMCs. CDR3 sequence (DNA): TGTGCCATCAGTGAGTCGTGGTACAACGAGGGGAACACTGAAGCTTTCTTT. Residues: CAISESWYNEGNTEAFF.